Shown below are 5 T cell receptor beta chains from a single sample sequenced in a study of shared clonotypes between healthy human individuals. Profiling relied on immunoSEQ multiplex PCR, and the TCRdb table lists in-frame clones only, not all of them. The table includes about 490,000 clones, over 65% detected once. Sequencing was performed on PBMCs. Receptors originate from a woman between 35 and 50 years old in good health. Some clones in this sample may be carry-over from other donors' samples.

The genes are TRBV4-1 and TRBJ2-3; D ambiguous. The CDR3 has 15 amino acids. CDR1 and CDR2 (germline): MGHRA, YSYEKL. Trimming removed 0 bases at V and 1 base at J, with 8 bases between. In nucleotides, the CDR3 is TGCGCCAGCAGCCAAGATACGAGGCGCACAGATACGCAGTATTTT. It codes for CASSQDTRRTDTQYF.

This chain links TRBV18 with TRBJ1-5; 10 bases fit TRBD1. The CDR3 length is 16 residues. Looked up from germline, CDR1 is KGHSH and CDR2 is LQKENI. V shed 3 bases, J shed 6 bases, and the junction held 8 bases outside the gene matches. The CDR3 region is CASSPLGTGAGQPQHF. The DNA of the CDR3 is TGTGCCAGCTCACCCCTCGGGACAGGGGCGGGTCAGCCCCAGCATTTT.

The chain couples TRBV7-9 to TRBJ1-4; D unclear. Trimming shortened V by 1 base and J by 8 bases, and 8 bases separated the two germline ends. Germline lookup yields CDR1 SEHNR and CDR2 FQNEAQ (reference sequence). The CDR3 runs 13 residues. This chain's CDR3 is CASSLVGSEKLFF. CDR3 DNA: TGTGCCAGCAGCTTAGTGGGCAGCGAAAAACTGTTTTTT. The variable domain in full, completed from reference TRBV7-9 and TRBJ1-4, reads DTGVSQNPRHKITKRGQNVTFRCDPISEHNRLYWYRQTLGQGPEFLTYFQNEAQLEKSRLLSDRFSAERPKGSFSTLEIQRTEQGDSAMYLCASSLVGSEKLFFGSGTQLSVL.

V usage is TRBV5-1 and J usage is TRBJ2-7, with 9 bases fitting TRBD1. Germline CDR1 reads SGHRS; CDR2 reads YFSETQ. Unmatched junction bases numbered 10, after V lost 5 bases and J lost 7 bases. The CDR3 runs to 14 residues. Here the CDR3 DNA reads TGCGCCAGCAGTGCCCCGGACAGGGGAGGAGAGCAGTACTTC. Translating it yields CASSAPDRGGEQYF.

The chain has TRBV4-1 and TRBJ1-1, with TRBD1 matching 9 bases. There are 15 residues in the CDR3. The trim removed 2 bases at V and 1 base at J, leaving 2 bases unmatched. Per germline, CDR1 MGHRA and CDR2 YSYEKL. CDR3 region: CASSQPGQGNTEAFF. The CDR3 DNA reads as TGCGCCAGCAGCCAACCGGGACAGGGGAACACTGAAGCTTTCTTT.